Presented here are 30 T cell receptor beta chains from one specimen sequenced in a study of blood T cell repertoires in COVID-19. Profiled with immunoSEQ multiplex PCR; TCRdb holds only in-frame clones, not every one. This sample carries around 97,000 clones, 84% of them seen once, and the ten largest clones take 10% to 15%. The sequencing input was peripheral blood. The source of these receptors is a human donor in a cohort sampled during active or convalescent COVID-19.

This clone occurred a few times. The J gene is TRBJ1-4, the V gene TRBV6-5, with 8 bases aligning to TRBD1. V lost 7 bases, J lost 5 bases, and 9 bases stayed unmatched. The CDR3 totals 15 residues. Germline V lookup: CDR1 MNHEY, CDR2 SVGAGI. The CDR3 region has the DNA TGTGCCAGCATGCGAGACAGGGGAAGAAATGAAAAACTGTTTTTT. Translating it yields CASMRDRGRNEKLFF.

This sequence joins TRBV4-3 and TRBJ2-5; D perhaps matches TRBD2 (6 bases). Trimming took off 4 bases at V and 0 bases at J, with 15 bases between the two ends. Per germline, CDR1 LGHNA and CDR2 YSLEER. This CDR3 has 16 residues. The CDR3 protein is CASSPQPGGDQETQYF. CDR3 in DNA: TGCGCCAGCAGCCCCCAGCCGGGCGGGGACCAAGAGACCCAGTACTTC.

This clone was seen more than once but under ten times. The chain couples TRBV5-1 to TRBJ1-2, with D unclear. Trimming took off 0 bases at V and 5 bases at J, with 11 bases between the two ends. Germline-derived CDR1 and CDR2 are SGHRS and YFSETQ. The CDR3 is 14 residues long. CDR3 nucleotides: TGCGCCAGCAGCTTGGCCGTAACAGCTTATGGCTACACCTTC. Encoded protein: CASSLAVTAYGYTF.

The CDR3 DNA reads TGTGCCAGCAGTCAACTCCCCAGGGGAGGGTATGGCTACACCTTC. Translated, it gives CASSQLPRGGYGYTF. The chain has TRBV2 and TRBJ1-2; possibly TRBD1 for D (6 bases). Germline CDR1 SNHLY, CDR2 FYNNEI. V shed 5 bases and J shed 5 bases, with 18 bases lying between them. CDR3 length: 15 residues.

V gene TRBV12-5 combines with J gene TRBJ2-7, with 7 bases identical to TRBD1. This CDR3 contains 15 residues. V lost 6 bases, J lost 2 bases, and 10 bases stayed unmatched. Germline CDR1 is LGHNT and CDR2 is FRNRAP. CDR3 protein: CASGLTGASAYEQYF. CDR3 DNA sequence: TGTGCTAGTGGACTCACAGGGGCAAGCGCCTACGAGCAGTACTTC.

The chain couples TRBV11-3 to TRBJ1-1; D gene unclear. This CDR3 has 15 amino acids. The V end was cut by 5 bases, the J end by 11 bases, with 24 bases between. The germline V gene encodes CDR1 SGHNT and CDR2 YENEEA. The CDR3 DNA sequence: TGTGCCAGCAGCAGGGCGGGGATGGAGGGAAAAGTTGCTTTCTTT. The encoded protein is CASSRAGMEGKVAFF.

The chain uses TRBV11-3 and TRBJ2-2; 7 nucleotides match TRBD1. This CDR3 is 13 amino acids long. CDR1 is SGHNT, CDR2 YENEEA, per germline. With V trimmed by 5 bases and J by 6 bases, 3 bases remained unmatched. CDR3: CASSPGTAGELFF. CDR3 nucleotides: TGTGCCAGCAGCCCCGGGACAGCCGGGGAGCTGTTTTTT.

This CDR3 reads CASSQVVDSNEKLFF. Written as DNA, the CDR3 is TGTGCCAGCAGCCAAGTTGTAGACAGTAATGAAAAACTGTTTTTT. The chain uses TRBV3-1 (or the pseudogene TRBV3-2) and TRBJ1-4, with D possibly TRBD1 on 5 matching bases. The germline gives CDR1 LGHDT, CDR2 YNNKEL (reference sequence). This CDR3 is built from 15 residues. V lost 1 base and J lost 4, with 10 bases in between.

The chain recombines TRBV11-3 with TRBJ2-2; D might be TRBD1 (5 bases). The CDR3 consists of 14 residues. Germline V lookup: CDR1 SGHNT, CDR2 YENEEA. V was shortened by 5 bases and J by 2 bases, with 9 bases between the two germline ends. This chain's CDR3 is CASSQDRNTGELFF. The CDR3 nucleotides read TGTGCCAGCAGCCAAGACAGAAACACCGGGGAGCTGTTTTTT. The full variable domain, in which reference TRBV11-3 and TRBJ2-2 provide the parts outside the CDR3, is EAGVVQSPRYKIIEKKQPVAFWCNPISGHNTLYWYLQNLGQGPELLIRYENEEAVDDSQLPKDRFSAERLKGVDSTLKIQPAELGDSAVYLCASSQDRNTGELFFGEGSRLTVL.

The V gene is TRBV6-6, the J gene TRBJ1-2, with no clear D. V was pared by 2 bases and J by 6 bases, with 10 bases between. The CDR3 runs 13 residues. Germline values: CDR1 MNHNY, CDR2 SVGAGI (reference sequence). This CDR3 is CASSYKLGDGYTF. The DNA of the CDR3 is TGTGCCAGCAGTTACAAGCTCGGGGATGGCTACACCTTC.

The rearrangement links TRBV11-3 to TRBJ1-2; D unresolved. Between the trimmed V and J ends, which lost 8 bases and 3 bases, there was a span of 10 bases. Germline CDR1 reads SGHNT; CDR2 reads YENEEA. The CDR3 spans 12 residues. The chain's CDR3 is CASSGVYYGYTF. For the CDR3, the DNA is TGTGCCAGCTCCGGGGTTTACTATGGCTACACCTTC.

The genes are TRBV29-1 and TRBJ1-5; D might be TRBD1 (6 bases). Trimming took 7 bases from V and 1 from J, leaving 14 bases between them. The CDR3 length is 14 residues. The germline V gene has CDR1 SQVTM and CDR2 ANQGSEA. CDR3 region: CSAKTGQSNQPQHF. CDR3 DNA: TGCAGCGCCAAAACAGGGCAGAGCAATCAGCCCCAGCATTTT.

The J gene is TRBJ2-5, the V gene TRBV7-9, with 7 bases lining up with TRBD1. Germline CDR1 is SEHNR and CDR2 is FQNEAQ (reference sequence). V lost 5 bases and J lost 0; bases outside the gene matches: 3. This CDR3 spans 14 amino acids. CDR3 nucleotide sequence: TGTGCCAGCAGCCCGACAGGGTACCAAGAGACCCAGTACTTC. Amino acid sequence: CASSPTGYQETQYF.

This clone is a singleton in its sample. The rearrangement joins TRBV5-1 to TRBJ2-1; 16 nucleotides match TRBD2. The V gene end was trimmed by 3 bases and the J gene end by 9 bases; junction bases not matched to a gene: 9. Germline-derived CDR1 and CDR2 are SGHRS and YFSETQ. This CDR3 contains 17 residues. The chain's CDR3 is CASSSSGLAGGHGEQFF. Here the CDR3 DNA reads TGCGCCAGCAGCTCCTCGGGACTAGCGGGGGGGCATGGTGAGCAGTTCTTC.

The chain has TRBV5-1 and TRBJ1-4, with D tentatively TRBD1 (6 bases). V was pared by 4 bases and J by 8 bases, with 15 bases between. CDR1 is SGHRS and CDR2 is YFSETQ in the germline V gene. This CDR3 region has 14 residues. The chain's CDR3 is CASSVAQGEEKLFF. In DNA, the CDR3 is TGCGCCAGCAGCGTGGCACAGGGTGAGGAAAAACTGTTTTTT.

The chain employs TRBV4-1 and TRBJ1-4; D possibly corresponds to TRBD1 (5 bases). CDR1 is MGHRA, CDR2 YSYEKL, per germline. V lost 1 base, J lost 10 bases, and 22 bases lay in between. The CDR3 is made up of 17 amino acids. DNA of the CDR3: TGCGCCAGCAGCCAAGGTCGGGGAGCGGGGCGTGGGGGAAAACTGTTTTTT. Translated, it gives CASSQGRGAGRGGKLFF.

The V call is TRBV4-1, the J call TRBJ1-1; tentative D call: TRBD1 (6 bases). The CDR3 covers 17 residues. Germline V lookup: CDR1 MGHRA, CDR2 YSYEKL. Trimming shortened V by 0 bases and J by 0 bases, and 14 bases separated the two germline ends. In DNA, the CDR3 is TGCGCCAGCAGCCAAGAGTCAGGGGCTTCGATGAACACTGAAGCTTTCTTT. Protein sequence: CASSQESGASMNTEAFF.

This chain links TRBV5-3 with TRBJ2-7; 8 bases agree with TRBD1. Being an ORF, TRBV5-3 has a function that is uncertain. With V trimmed by 4 bases and J by 1 base, 10 bases remained unmatched. This CDR3 is built from 16 residues. For the CDR3, the DNA is TGTGCCAGAAGCGCCAGAGGGACAGGAGTATCCTACGAGCAGTACTTC. Its translation is CARSARGTGVSYEQYF.

The rearrangement uses TRBV18 and TRBJ2-1; 11 nucleotides align to TRBD2. There are 15 residues in the CDR3. V lost 2 bases and J lost 7; bases outside the gene matches: 4. Germline CDR1 and CDR2: KGHSH and LQKENI. CDR3 in DNA: TGTGCCAGCTCACCAAAGGGACTAGCGGCTAATGAGCAGTTCTTC. Encoded protein: CASSPKGLAANEQFF.

The chain joins TRBV11-2 to TRBJ1-3; 8 positions match TRBD1. J gave up 0 bases and V 3 bases, and 4 bases lay outside the gene matches. Germline lookup yields CDR1 SGHAT and CDR2 FQNNGV. The CDR3 runs to 16 residues. The CDR3 reads CASSFITGGSGNTIYF. The CDR3 DNA reads TGTGCCAGCAGCTTCATAACAGGGGGCTCTGGAAACACCATATATTTT.

The J gene is TRBJ2-7, the V gene TRBV7-6, with D uncertain. CDR1 is SGHVS and CDR2 is FNYEAQ in the germline V gene. The germline V and J ends were trimmed by 4 bases and 3 bases, with 7 bases remaining between them. The length of the CDR3 is 12 residues. Here the CDR3 reads CASSSTDYEQYF. CDR3 DNA: TGTGCCAGCAGCTCCACAGACTACGAGCAGTACTTC.

The chain has TRBV7-2 and TRBJ2-7; 8 bases match TRBD2. Germline V gene sequence: CDR1 SGHTA, CDR2 FQGNSA. Trimming took 8 bases from V and 7 from J; bases not matched to a gene: 13. The CDR3 has 14 amino acids. CDR3 bases: TGTGCCAGCGGGCGGGGGGCTGGCCTGGGGGAGCAGTACTTC. It specifies CASGRGAGLGEQYF. Complete variable domain (other parts from reference TRBV7-2 and TRBJ2-7): GAGVSQSPSNKVTEKGKDVELRCDPISGHTALYWYRQSLGQGLEFLIYFQGNSAPDKSGLPSDRFSAERTGGSVSTLTIQRTQQEDSAVYLCASGRGAGLGEQYFGPGTRLTVT.

This chain links TRBV4-3 with TRBJ1-3; D might be TRBD1 (5 bases). CDR1 LGHNA and CDR2 YSLEER come from the germline V gene. The CDR3 runs to 17 residues. Deletions cut 3 bases from V and 8 bases from J, with 23 bases between. As DNA, the CDR3 is TGCGCCAGCAGCCAGATGGCGGAGGGGAGGTGGAGGGACACCATATATTTT. This gives the protein CASSQMAEGRWRDTIYF.

V is TRBV5-1 and J is TRBJ2-1, with a tentative D call TRBD1 (6 bases). Germline V gene sequence: CDR1 SGHRS, CDR2 YFSETQ. The CDR3 extends over 15 amino acids. Trimming removed 4 bases at V and 0 bases at J, with 11 bases between. CDR3 bases: TGCGCCAGCAGCCGCGACAGGTCCTCCTACAATGAGCAGTTCTTC. It translates to CASSRDRSSYNEQFF.

The J gene is TRBJ1-2, the V gene TRBV27, with TRBD1 matching over 8 bases. CDR1 and CDR2 from the germline V gene are MNHEY and SMNVEV (reference sequence). This CDR3 has 15 residues. V shed 5 bases and J 4 bases; nucleotides not matched to a gene: 9. The CDR3 DNA sequence: TGTGCCAGCAGTACAGGGACAGGCAGCATCTATGGCTACACCTTC. It codes for CASSTGTGSIYGYTF.

V gene TRBV5-1 combines with J gene TRBJ1-4; 7 bases map to TRBD1. This CDR3 has 13 residues. After removal of 2 bases from V and 8 bases from J, the junction contained 3 bases not matched to a gene. The germline CDR1 and CDR2 sequences are SGHRS and YFSETQ. The CDR3, as DNA: TGCGCCAGCAGCTTCAGGGGGAGCGAAAAACTGTTTTTT. Its translation: CASSFRGSEKLFF.

The chain combines TRBV5-6 with TRBJ1-1, with D unresolved. V shed 0 bases and J shed 1 base, with 7 bases lying between them. The CDR3 is 14 residues long. Germline CDR1 SGHDT, CDR2 YYEEEE. CDR3: CASSLAGGNTEAFF. CDR3 nucleotides: TGTGCCAGCAGCTTGGCGGGAGGGAACACTGAAGCTTTCTTT.

The V call is TRBV19, the J call TRBJ1-1; D perhaps matches TRBD1 (6 bases). The germline gives CDR1 LNHDA, CDR2 SQIVND (reference sequence). The CDR3 has 17 residues. V lost 1 base to trimming and J lost 3 bases, with 18 bases between them. Here the CDR3 reads CASSIGGAGVSDTEAFF. CDR3 nucleotide sequence: TGTGCCAGTAGTATAGGAGGGGCAGGGGTATCGGACACTGAAGCTTTCTTT.

The chain is built from TRBV28 and TRBJ1-4; a possible D gene is TRBD1 (5 bases). This CDR3 contains 15 residues. V was shortened by 7 bases and J by 7 bases, with 19 bases between the two germline ends. Germline CDR1 is MDHEN and CDR2 is SYDVKM. Here the CDR3 DNA reads TGTGCCAGCACCCTCTCGGGGGTCAGTGTTGAAAAACTGTTTTTT. Protein: CASTLSGVSVEKLFF. Combining the CDR3 with reference TRBV28 and TRBJ1-4 gives the whole variable domain DVKVTQSSRYLVKRTGEKVFLECVQDMDHENMFWYRQDPGLGLRLIYFSYDVKMKEKGDIPEGYSVSREKKERFSLILESASTNQTSMYLCASTLSGVSVEKLFFGSGTQLSVL.

V is TRBV28 and J is TRBJ2-7, with unresolved D. Germline CDR1 is MDHEN and CDR2 is SYDVKM. The CDR3 extends over 14 amino acids. The germline V and J ends were trimmed by 6 bases and 2 bases, with 14 bases remaining between them. CDR3 region: CASRLSGLTYEQYF. In nucleotides, the CDR3 is TGTGCCAGCAGGTTGTCAGGTCTTACCTACGAGCAGTACTTC.